The rows below give T cell receptor beta chains drawn from one sample of a study of T cells in Graves' hyperthyroidism and ophthalmopathy. TCRdb processed the multiplex PCR reads anew with MiXCR; each CDR3 protein has one entry. The repertoire holds around 200,000 distinct CDR3 sequences, with about 17% as singletons. The specimen sequenced was blood. The source of these receptors is a man aged 40-49 years with Graves' hyperthyroidism. The CDR3 runs from the conserved cysteine through the conserved F or W. A D gene is named only where the DNA matches it firmly. A clone size is listed for some rows: how often the clone was seen (once, few, many), or a class if it is expanded.

CASSQDWQINQPQHF | TGCGCCAGCAGCCAAGATTGGCAGATTAATCAGCCCCAGCATTTT | 15 | TRBJ1-5 | NA | NA | TRBV4-1
CASSAQKRGRKNIQYF | TGTGCCAGCAGTGCCCAAAAGCGGGGGAGAAAAAACATTCAGTACTTC | 16 | TRBJ2-4 | few | TRBD2 | TRBV6-1
CASSLRLGTFSYEQYF | TGTGCCAGCAGTTTACGCTTAGGCACCTTCTCCTACGAGCAGTACTTC | 16 | TRBJ2-7 | many | NA | TRBV12-3/TRBV12-4
CASSYRQGNSPLHF | TGTGCCAGCAGTTATAGGCAGGGGAATTCACCCCTCCACTTT | 14 | TRBJ1-6 | few | NA | TRBV6-5
CASSQRTGRTGELFF | TGTGCCAGCAGCCAGAGGACAGGGCGTACCGGGGAGCTGTTTTTT | 15 | TRBJ2-2 | many | TRBD1 | TRBV7-9
CSAQPGQANYGYTF | TGCAGTGCACAGCCGGGCCAAGCTAACTATGGCTACACCTTC | 14 | TRBJ1-2 | many | NA | TRBV20-1
CASGILAGGDTQYF | TGTGCCAGCGGTATACTAGCGGGGGGGGATACGCAGTATTTT | 14 | TRBJ2-3 | NA | TRBD2 | TRBV6-2/TRBV6-3
CASIRHYTGELFF | TGTGCCAGCATCAGACACTACACCGGGGAGCTGTTTTTT | 13 | TRBJ2-2 | few | NA | TRBV6-1
CASSYADTRNTEAFF | TGTGCCAGCAGTTACGCGGACACACGGAACACTGAAGCTTTCTTT | 15 | TRBJ1-1 | many | NA | TRBV6-1
CASSFGQGVVETQYF | TGTGCCAGCAGCTTTGGACAGGGGGTGGTAGAGACCCAGTACTTC | 15 | TRBJ2-5 | many | TRBD1 | TRBV11-2
CASSPQGGTQYF | TGTGCCAGCAGCCCGCAGGGTGGTACGCAGTATTTT | 12 | TRBJ2-3 | NA | NA | TRBV3-1
CSSQGGGETQYF | TGCAGCTCACAGGGTGGGGGCGAGACCCAGTACTTC | 12 | TRBJ2-5 | few | NA | TRBV20-1
CASSQGDQGTSFHNEQFF | TGTGCCAGCAGCCAAGGCGACCAAGGGACTAGCTTCCACAATGAGCAGTTCTTC | 18 | TRBJ2-1 | many | TRBD2 | TRBV3-1
CASSGTFGLRYEQYF | TGTGCCAGCAGTGGAACCTTCGGACTCCGATACGAGCAGTACTTC | 15 | TRBJ2-7 | few | NA | TRBV6-2/TRBV6-3
CSVARDNSGNTIYF | TGCAGTGTCGCCCGGGACAACTCTGGAAACACCATATATTTT | 14 | TRBJ1-3 | many | NA | TRBV20-1
CASSPTGQSSGNTIYF | TGTGCCAGCAGTCCAACGGGACAGTCCTCTGGAAACACCATATATTTT | 16 | TRBJ1-3 | once | TRBD1 | TRBV27
CAISPVNSTDTQYF | TGTGCCATCAGTCCAGTGAACAGCACAGATACGCAGTATTTT | 14 | TRBJ2-3 | many | NA | TRBV10-3
CSASPRGHTNTEAFF | TGCAGTGCTAGTCCCAGGGGGCACACGAACACTGAAGCTTTCTTT | 15 | TRBJ1-1 | many | TRBD1 | TRBV20-1
CASSPGLAENTGELFF | TGTGCCAGCAGCCCCGGACTAGCGGAAAACACCGGGGAGCTGTTTTTT | 16 | TRBJ2-2 | few | TRBD2 | TRBV11-2
CASSVSETQYF | TGTGCCAGCAGCGTTAGCGAGACCCAGTACTTC | 11 | TRBJ2-5 | many | NA | TRBV5-8
CASSIDRGDNEQFF | TGTGCCAGTAGTATAGACAGGGGCGACAATGAGCAGTTCTTC | 14 | TRBJ2-1 | once | NA | TRBV19